This T cell receptor beta chain stems from a study of OX40 agonist ivuxolimab in advanced cancers. Study context: Partial responses were achieved by three patients: one hepatocellular carcinoma, two cutaneous melanoma.

The cohort excluded patients with autoimmune disease history or systemic immunosuppression. Repertoires were generated with immunoSEQ multiplex PCR, while TCRdb's copy carries only in-frame clones and drops some. Counted here are tens of thousands of clones, around 83% occurring once; the ten biggest clones make up around 15%. The origin of this receptor is an adult with an advanced solid tumor such as melanoma, head and neck, liver or kidney cancer. Sequences were derived from CD4+ or CD8+ T cells sorted from blood, sampled in a trial of the OX40 agonist ivuxolimab.

CDR3 protein: CASSLGPGTDTQYF. CDR3 nucleotide sequence: TGTGCCAGCAGCTTAGGTCCGGGCACAGATACGCAGTATTTT. V and J are TRBV11-3 and TRBJ2-3; D call uncertain. The V and J ends lost 1 base and 1 base respectively, with 6 bases between them. The CDR3 spans 14 residues. The germline V gene encodes CDR1 SGHNT and CDR2 YENEEA. Full variable domain (missing parts from reference TRBV11-3 and TRBJ2-3): EAGVVQSPRYKIIEKKQPVAFWCNPISGHNTLYWYLQNLGQGPELLIRYENEEAVDDSQLPKDRFSAERLKGVDSTLKIQPAELGDSAVYLCASSLGPGTDTQYFGPGTRLTVL.